Listed below are T cell receptor beta chains from one sample, sequenced in a study of blood T cell repertoires in COVID-19. Sequenced by immunoSEQ multiplex PCR; TCRdb stores in-frame clones only, minus some. Among about 45,000 clones, approximately 86% were seen once, and the ten largest hold about 33%. The sequencing input was peripheral blood. These receptors all stem from a woman of 80 years or more with acute or convalescent COVID-19. Both conserved end residues are part of each CDR3. The D gene is left open where the match is weak. Clone size appears in some rows only: once, few, many, or a class for an expanded clone.

CDR3 length: 13
J gene: TRBJ1-2
V gene: TRBV6-6
D gene: .
clone size: .
CDR3 protein: CASSLSTGYGYTF
CDR3 DNA: TGTGCCAGCAGTCTTTCTACAGGCTATGGCTACACCTTC

CDR3 length: 14
J gene: TRBJ2-2
V gene: TRBV6-6
D gene: .
clone size: .
CDR3 protein: CASSPPSNTGELFF
CDR3 DNA: TGTGCCAGCAGTCCCCCTAGTAACACCGGGGAGCTGTTTTTT

CDR3 length: 16
J gene: TRBJ2-7
V gene: TRBV27
D gene: .
clone size: .
CDR3 protein: CASSLMARVANYEQYF
CDR3 DNA: TGTGCCAGCAGTCTCATGGCCAGGGTGGCCAACTACGAGCAGTACTTC

CDR3 length: 17
J gene: TRBJ1-1
V gene: TRBV7-2
D gene: .
clone size: .
CDR3 protein: CASSLEAQGLMNTEAFF
CDR3 DNA: TGTGCCAGCAGCTTAGAGGCGCAGGGGCTCATGAACACTGAAGCTTTCTTT

CDR3 length: 15
J gene: TRBJ1-1
V gene: TRBV5-4
D gene: .
clone size: .
CDR3 protein: CASSLYRDLNTEAFF
CDR3 DNA: TGTGCCAGCAGCTTGTACCGCGATCTGAACACTGAAGCTTTCTTT

CDR3 length: 17
J gene: TRBJ1-4
V gene: TRBV18
D gene: .
clone size: .
CDR3 protein: CASSPPVAGGTNEKLFF
CDR3 DNA: TGTGCCAGCTCACCACCGGTGGCGGGAGGAACTAATGAAAAACTGTTTTTT

CDR3 length: 16
J gene: TRBJ2-7
V gene: TRBV2
D gene: TRBD2
clone size: few
CDR3 protein: CAPSGGERGGSYEQYF
CDR3 DNA: TGTGCCCCCAGTGGGGGGGAACGGGGGGGCTCCTACGAGCAGTACTTC

CDR3 length: 18
J gene: TRBJ2-2
V gene: TRBV28
D gene: TRBD1
clone size: .
CDR3 protein: CASSSGFYGQGDTGELFF
CDR3 DNA: TGTGCCAGCAGTAGTGGGTTCTACGGACAGGGAGACACCGGGGAGCTGTTTTTT

CDR3 length: 15
J gene: TRBJ2-1
V gene: TRBV7-2
D gene: TRBD1
clone size: .
CDR3 protein: CASSPDRASYNEQFF
CDR3 DNA: TGTGCCAGCAGCCCGGACAGGGCTTCCTACAATGAGCAGTTCTTC

CDR3 length: 13
J gene: TRBJ1-1
V gene: TRBV30
D gene: .
clone size: .
CDR3 protein: CAWSLTANTEAFF
CDR3 DNA: TGTGCCTGGAGTCTGACAGCTAACACTGAAGCTTTCTTT

CDR3 length: 20
J gene: TRBJ2-7
V gene: TRBV30
D gene: .
clone size: .
CDR3 protein: CAWSVRTGQTSGWGRGEQYF
CDR3 DNA: TGTGCCTGGAGTGTACGGACAGGGCAAACTAGCGGGTGGGGTCGGGGGGAGCAGTACTTC

CDR3 length: 14
J gene: TRBJ1-3
V gene: TRBV6-1
D gene: .
clone size: .
CDR3 protein: CASSEGHQGNTIYF
CDR3 DNA: TGTGCCAGCAGTGAAGGGCACCAGGGAAACACCATATATTTT

CDR3 length: 12
J gene: TRBJ2-7
V gene: TRBV18
D gene: .
clone size: few
CDR3 protein: CASSPGQQEQYF
CDR3 DNA: TGTGCCAGCTCACCCGGACAACAAGAGCAGTACTTC

CDR3 length: 15
J gene: TRBJ1-3
V gene: TRBV5-1
D gene: .
clone size: .
CDR3 protein: CASSFGDYSGNTIYF
CDR3 DNA: TGCGCCAGCAGCTTCGGGGATTACTCTGGAAACACCATATATTTT

CDR3 length: 13
J gene: TRBJ2-5
V gene: TRBV19
D gene: TRBD2
clone size: once
CDR3 protein: CATSGRAGGTQYF
CDR3 DNA: TGTGCCACCTCGGGGAGGGCCGGGGGGACCCAGTACTTC

CDR3 length: 15
J gene: TRBJ2-7
V gene: TRBV5-5
D gene: TRBD2
clone size: .
CDR3 protein: CASSLEVSGSYEQYF
CDR3 DNA: TGTGCCAGCAGCTTGGAGGTTAGCGGGAGCTACGAGCAGTACTTC

CDR3 length: 14
J gene: TRBJ1-1
V gene: TRBV7-2
D gene: .
clone size: .
CDR3 protein: CASSLGGGNTEAFF
CDR3 DNA: TGTGCCAGCAGCTTAGGGGGGGGGAACACTGAAGCTTTCTTT

CDR3 length: 16
J gene: TRBJ1-4
V gene: TRBV25-1
D gene: TRBD1
clone size: .
CDR3 protein: CASSAQGGQGREKLFF
CDR3 DNA: TGTGCCAGCAGTGCCCAAGGAGGACAGGGGAGGGAAAAACTGTTTTTT

CDR3 length: 12
J gene: TRBJ1-1
V gene: TRBV12-3/TRBV12-4
D gene: .
clone size: .
CDR3 protein: CASSLAGTRAFF
CDR3 DNA: TGTGCCAGCAGTTTAGCCGGGACAAGGGCTTTCTTT

CDR3 length: 19
J gene: TRBJ2-7
V gene: TRBV28
D gene: TRBD1
clone size: .
CDR3 protein: CASSDKWKTGQKRPYEQYF
CDR3 DNA: TGTGCCAGCTCCGACAAGTGGAAGACAGGGCAGAAACGACCCTACGAGCAGTACTTC

CDR3 length: 15
J gene: TRBJ2-5
V gene: TRBV2
D gene: TRBD1
clone size: .
CDR3 protein: CASSEPGQSQETQYF
CDR3 DNA: TGTGCCAGCAGTGAACCGGGACAGTCTCAAGAGACCCAGTACTTC

CDR3 length: 19
J gene: TRBJ2-2
V gene: TRBV10-3
D gene: TRBD2
clone size: once
CDR3 protein: CAISPLYSLAGGYTGELFF
CDR3 DNA: TGTGCCATCAGTCCGCTGTATAGTCTAGCGGGAGGGTACACCGGGGAGCTGTTTTTT

CDR3 length: 13
J gene: TRBJ1-1
V gene: TRBV7-9
D gene: .
clone size: few
CDR3 protein: CASKVQGNTEAFF
CDR3 DNA: TGTGCCAGCAAGGTGCAGGGGAACACTGAAGCTTTCTTT

CDR3 length: 14
J gene: TRBJ1-5
V gene: TRBV19
D gene: .
clone size: .
CDR3 protein: CASTQGSQNQPQHF
CDR3 DNA: TGTGCCAGTACCCAGGGAAGCCAAAATCAGCCCCAGCATTTT

CDR3 length: 15
J gene: TRBJ1-1
V gene: TRBV4-1
D gene: TRBD1
clone size: few
CDR3 protein: CASSPRTGWSTEAFF
CDR3 DNA: TGCGCCAGCAGCCCACGGACAGGGTGGAGCACTGAAGCTTTCTTT

CDR3 length: 19
J gene: TRBJ2-3
V gene: TRBV28
D gene: TRBD2
clone size: .
CDR3 protein: CASSISGTSGKPYTDTQYF
CDR3 DNA: TGTGCCAGCAGCATCTCCGGTACTAGCGGGAAACCTTACACAGATACGCAGTATTTT

CDR3 length: 18
J gene: TRBJ2-1
V gene: TRBV27
D gene: TRBD2
clone size: .
CDR3 protein: CASTVGRSSGTPRNEQFF
CDR3 DNA: TGTGCCAGCACCGTGGGTAGGTCTAGCGGGACTCCAAGGAATGAGCAGTTCTTC

CDR3 length: 15
J gene: TRBJ2-1
V gene: TRBV5-1
D gene: TRBD1
clone size: .
CDR3 protein: CASSLVVGQGNEQFF
CDR3 DNA: TGCGCCAGCAGCTTGGTCGTGGGACAGGGAAACGAGCAGTTCTTC

CDR3 length: 14
J gene: TRBJ2-1
V gene: TRBV4-1
D gene: TRBD2
clone size: .
CDR3 protein: CATQTSWGSDEQFF
CDR3 DNA: TGCGCCACCCAGACTAGCTGGGGGTCGGATGAGCAGTTCTTC

CDR3 length: 12
J gene: TRBJ2-1
V gene: TRBV24-1
D gene: .
clone size: .
CDR3 protein: CATSDSYNEQFF
CDR3 DNA: TGTGCCACCAGTGATTCGTACAATGAGCAGTTCTTC

CDR3 length: 15
J gene: TRBJ2-3
V gene: TRBV14
D gene: .
clone size: .
CDR3 protein: CASSQAHGKLDTQYF
CDR3 DNA: TGTGCCAGCAGCCAAGCCCACGGGAAATTGGATACGCAGTATTTT

CDR3 length: 15
J gene: TRBJ2-5
V gene: TRBV14
D gene: .
clone size: .
CDR3 protein: CASSQVLAAQETQYF
CDR3 DNA: TGTGCCAGCAGCCAAGTGTTAGCGGCCCAAGAGACCCAGTACTTC

CDR3 length: 12
J gene: TRBJ2-3
V gene: TRBV29-1
D gene: .
clone size: .
CDR3 protein: CSVEAGTDTQYF
CDR3 DNA: TGCAGCGTTGAAGCAGGCACAGATACGCAGTATTTT

CDR3 length: 13
J gene: TRBJ1-5
V gene: TRBV18
D gene: .
clone size: .
CDR3 protein: CASSPGSGQPQHF
CDR3 DNA: TGTGCCAGCTCCCCCGGGTCCGGCCAGCCCCAGCATTTT

CDR3 length: 15
J gene: TRBJ2-5
V gene: TRBV2
D gene: TRBD2
clone size: .
CDR3 protein: CASKVAGGPQETQYF
CDR3 DNA: TGTGCCAGCAAGGTAGCGGGAGGGCCCCAAGAGACCCAGTACTTC

CDR3 length: 16
J gene: TRBJ2-7
V gene: TRBV5-1
D gene: TRBD2
clone size: .
CDR3 protein: CASSLSLAGGSYEQYF
CDR3 DNA: TGCGCCAGCAGCTTATCACTAGCGGGAGGGTCCTACGAGCAGTACTTC

CDR3 length: 15
J gene: TRBJ1-1
V gene: TRBV5-6
D gene: TRBD1
clone size: few
CDR3 protein: CASSLVGTGGTEAFF
CDR3 DNA: TGTGCCAGCAGCTTGGTGGGGACAGGGGGCACTGAAGCTTTCTTT

CDR3 length: 12
J gene: TRBJ1-2
V gene: TRBV6-6
D gene: .
clone size: .
CDR3 protein: CATRVPNYGYTF
CDR3 DNA: TGTGCCACCCGAGTCCCGAACTATGGCTACACCTTC

CDR3 length: 19
J gene: TRBJ2-1
V gene: TRBV24-1
D gene: TRBD2
clone size: .
CDR3 protein: CATSDLGLAGGSSYNEQFF
CDR3 DNA: TGTGCCACCAGTGATTTGGGGCTAGCGGGAGGAAGCTCCTACAATGAGCAGTTCTTC

CDR3 length: 14
J gene: TRBJ1-2
V gene: TRBV6-5
D gene: TRBD1
clone size: .
CDR3 protein: CASSYSGRQGAYAF
CDR3 DNA: TGTGCCAGCAGTTACTCCGGGAGACAGGGGGCCTATGCCTTC

CDR3 length: 13
J gene: TRBJ2-5
V gene: TRBV10-3
D gene: TRBD2
clone size: few
CDR3 protein: CAICAGEQETQYF
CDR3 DNA: TGTGCCATCTGTGCGGGGGAGCAAGAGACCCAGTACTTC